This T cell receptor beta chain appears in the sequencing data of a study of a mutant IDH1 vaccine in newly diagnosed glioma. Study summary: Vaccine dosing followed radiotherapy by 4-6 weeks, or accompanied temozolomide cycles. Treated patients, approximately 62% male and approximately 40% female, averaged roughly 40 years of age.

The CDR3 runs 22 residues. Concerning this clone: Its target is unknown.

Documented time point: week 23, last vaccination. The investigators gave 300 ug of mutant IDH1 20-mer peptide in each vaccine dose, together with topical imiquimod. The donors' diagnosis was new WHO grade 3 or 4 astrocytoma that was IDH1-mutant and ATRX-lost. TCRdb's table, derived via immunoSEQ multiplex PCR, lists solely in-frame clones and lacks some. The data show about 43,000 clones, with approximately 88% seen just once and around 2.5% held by the top ten. The clonotype originates from a woman aged 18 to 35 with glioma. Some clones in this sample may be carry-over from other donors' samples. The rearrangement joins TRBV21-1 to TRBJ1-6. TRBV21-1 is reported as a pseudogene. Here the sequenced sample was PBMCs, taken from a glioma patient whose treatment included an IDH1 peptide vaccine. Written as DNA, the CDR3 is TGTGCCAGCAGCAAAGGGGTGGTTTATGAGATAGGGATGAGCTCCTATAATTCACCCCTCCACTTT. Residues: CASSKGVVYEIGMSSYNSPLHF.